Shown below are 3 T cell receptor beta chains from a single sample sequenced in a study of blood T cells in healthy people across ages. For the second PCR, which ran for about 7 to 12 cycles, a sample-barcoded 5' primer and a J-beta primer mix were used. MiXCR, run by TCRdb on the 5' RACE reads, gives a single entry per CDR3 protein. The sample yields around 990,000 distinct CDR3 sequences, less than 25% seen once. The same specimen was also included in a second study, on T cells of mothers and their children.

The material sequenced was blood. These receptors were taken from a girl between 2 and 10 years old in good health.

This clonotype was found a few times. The chain has TRBV28 and TRBJ2-5; 9 positions match TRBD1. This CDR3 has 14 residues. CDR1 is MDHEN and CDR2 is SYDVKM in the germline V gene. J lost 5 bases, V lost 5 bases, and 6 bases had no gene match. The CDR3 sequence is CASSQTGGLETQYF. As DNA, the CDR3 is TGTGCCAGCAGTCAAACAGGGGGCTTGGAGACCCAGTACTTC.

This sequence joins TRBV29-1 and TRBJ2-7; D possibly corresponds to TRBD2 (6 bases). Germline lookup yields CDR1 SQVTM and CDR2 ANQGSEA. Trimming removed 2 bases from V and 2 bases from J, with 13 bases in between. CDR3 size: 14 residues. As DNA, the CDR3 is TGCAGCGTTGAACGACCCGGGGAGGCCTACGAGCAGTACTTC. Protein sequence: CSVERPGEAYEQYF.

This clonotype was detected a few times. The chain carries TRBV27 and TRBJ2-7, with D possibly being TRBD1 or TRBD2 (5 bases each). The last part of the DNA fits TRBJ2-1 better; the J call may be wrong. Germline V CDR1 and CDR2: MNHEY, SMNVEV (reference sequence). The CDR3 has 15 amino acids. The CDR3 sequence: CASSKGPAIWNEQFF. CDR3 sequence (DNA): TGTGCCAGTAGTAAGGGACCCGCAATATGGAATGAGCAGTTCTTC.